Below are 5 T cell receptor beta chains sequenced from a single sample in a study of cytomegalovirus exposure and HLA in healthy donors. The PCR employed 60 Vbeta primers together with 13 Jbeta primers. Produced via immunoSEQ multiplex PCR; TCRdb's table is partial and in-frame only. The sample shows 150,000 to 180,000 clones, about 88% of them seen only once. Sequenced input: PBMCs. These receptors originate from a woman in her late teens or twenties in good health and CMV-seronegative.

The rearrangement uses TRBV18 and TRBJ1-6; unclear D gene. The CDR3 covers 14 residues. In germline, CDR1 is KGHSH, CDR2 LQKENI. V lost 4 bases, J lost 10 bases, and 14 bases lay in between. This chain's CDR3 is CASSLSGSESPLHF. CDR3 in DNA: TGTGCCAGCTCACTTTCTGGGTCGGAGTCACCCCTCCACTTT.

The rearrangement uses TRBV7-2 and TRBJ2-7; D is unresolved. V was clipped by 5 bases and J by 1 base, with 9 bases between them. Germline lookup yields CDR1 SGHTA and CDR2 FQGNSA. CDR3 length equals 13 residues. The CDR3, as DNA: TGTGCCAGCAGCCGAGCCGTGTCCTACGAGCAGTACTTC. Translation: CASSRAVSYEQYF. The variable domain in full, with the rest retrieved from reference TRBV7-2 and TRBJ2-7, is GAGVSQSPSNKVTEKGKDVELRCDPISGHTALYWYRQSLGQGLEFLIYFQGNSAPDKSGLPSDRFSAERTGGSVSTLTIQRTQQEDSAVYLCASSRAVSYEQYFGPGTRLTVT.

The chain combines TRBV25-1 with TRBJ2-1; 7 bases agree with TRBD2. The trim removed 2 bases at V and 3 bases at J, leaving 10 bases unmatched. The CDR3 runs to 17 residues. Germline V CDR1 and CDR2: MGHDK, SYGVNS. The CDR3 DNA follows: TGTGCCAGCAGTGAAGGGTACGGCGGGAGTGGCTACAATGAGCAGTTCTTC. It specifies CASSEGYGGSGYNEQFF.

The chain joins TRBV28 to TRBJ1-1; D call uncertain. V lost 6 bases and J lost 4, with 18 bases in between. CDR3 length: 15 residues. Per germline, CDR1 MDHEN and CDR2 SYDVKM. This CDR3 reads CASRPTAISGTEAFF. In DNA form, the CDR3 reads TGTGCCAGCAGGCCAACTGCCATCTCGGGCACTGAAGCTTTCTTT.

This clone was found a few times. The chain uses TRBV5-6 and TRBJ2-7; D may be TRBD2 (6 bases). Germline-derived CDR1 and CDR2 are SGHDT and YYEEEE. Trimming took off 2 bases at V and 12 bases at J, with 15 bases between the two ends. The CDR3 contains 12 residues. CDR3 coding DNA: TGTGCCAGCAGCTTTTGGGGCGCGGAGGGGTACTTC. It encodes CASSFWGAEGYF.